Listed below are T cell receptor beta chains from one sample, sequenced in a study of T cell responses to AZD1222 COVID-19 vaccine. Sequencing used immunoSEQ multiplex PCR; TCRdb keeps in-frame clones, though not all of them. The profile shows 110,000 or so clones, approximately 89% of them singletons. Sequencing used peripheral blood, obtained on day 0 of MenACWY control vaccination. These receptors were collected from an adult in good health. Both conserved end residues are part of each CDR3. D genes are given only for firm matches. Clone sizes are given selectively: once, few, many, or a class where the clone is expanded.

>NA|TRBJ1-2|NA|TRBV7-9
CASSPGVGGYTF
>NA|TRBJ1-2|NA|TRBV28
CASTSGPYGYTF
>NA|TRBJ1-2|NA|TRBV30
CAWSVGGPGYTF
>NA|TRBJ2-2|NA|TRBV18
CASSPPAGLNTGELFF
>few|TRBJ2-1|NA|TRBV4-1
CASGVTTYNEQFF
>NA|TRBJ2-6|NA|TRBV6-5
CASSTTISGANVLTF
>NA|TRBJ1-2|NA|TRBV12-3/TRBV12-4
CASSFSGGGYTF
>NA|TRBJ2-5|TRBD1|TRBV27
CASSRWDSQETQYF
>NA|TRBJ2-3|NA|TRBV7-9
CASSLGGTQYF
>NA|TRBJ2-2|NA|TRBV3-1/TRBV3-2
CASSRGTRGTGELFF
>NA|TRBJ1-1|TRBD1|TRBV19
CASRGDRTNTEAFF
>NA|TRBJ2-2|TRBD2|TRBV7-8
CASSPRGENTGELFF
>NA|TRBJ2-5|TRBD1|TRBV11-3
CASSLGAGGTETQYF
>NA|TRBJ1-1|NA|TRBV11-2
CASSFPTRYEAFF
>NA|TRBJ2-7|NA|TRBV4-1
CASSQVDTIYEQYF
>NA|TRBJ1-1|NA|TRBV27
CASSLQGTNTEAFF
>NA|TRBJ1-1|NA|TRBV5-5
CASSAVQGPPNTEAFF
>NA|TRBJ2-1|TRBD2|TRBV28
CASSSKAGSSYNEQFF
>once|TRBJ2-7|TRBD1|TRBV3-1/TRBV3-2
CASSQDPPGQGQYEQYF
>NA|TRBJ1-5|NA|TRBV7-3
CASRRGGSALYNQPQHF
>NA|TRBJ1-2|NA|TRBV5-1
CASSLGGFDYGYTF
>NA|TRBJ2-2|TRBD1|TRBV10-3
CAIRTGQGATGELFF
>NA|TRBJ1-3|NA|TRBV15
CATSWGSGNTIYF
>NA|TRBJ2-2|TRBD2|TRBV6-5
CASGLAGTGELFF